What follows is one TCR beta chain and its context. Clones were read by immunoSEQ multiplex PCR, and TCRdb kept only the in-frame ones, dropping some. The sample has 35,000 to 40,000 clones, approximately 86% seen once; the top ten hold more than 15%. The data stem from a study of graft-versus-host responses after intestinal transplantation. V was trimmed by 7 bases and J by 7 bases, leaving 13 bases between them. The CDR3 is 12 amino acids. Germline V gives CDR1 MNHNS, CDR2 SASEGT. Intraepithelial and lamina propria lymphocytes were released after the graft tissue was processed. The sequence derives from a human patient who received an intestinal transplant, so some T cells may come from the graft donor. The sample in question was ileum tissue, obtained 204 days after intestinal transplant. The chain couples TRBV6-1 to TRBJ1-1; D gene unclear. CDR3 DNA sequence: TGTGCCAGCACCCAATGGGCCGTTGAAGCTTTCTTT. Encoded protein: CASTQWAVEAFF.